Below, 12 T cell receptor beta chains from the same sample are listed, as sequenced in a study of cytomegalovirus exposure and HLA in healthy donors. The PCR contained 60 Vbeta and 13 Jbeta primers. Some clones are missing from TCRdb's copy, which holds only in-frame ones; the method was immunoSEQ multiplex PCR. The sample includes roughly 150,000 clones, 82% of them seen just once. Sequenced: PBMCs. The receptors stem from a girl between 5 and 17 years old in good health and CMV-seropositive.

The gene calls are TRBV7-9 and TRBJ1-2; TRBD1 might be the D (5 bases). V lost 1 base, J lost 8 bases, and 14 bases lay in between. The CDR3 consists of 14 residues. Germline CDR1 is SEHNR and CDR2 is FQNEAQ (reference sequence). The CDR3 reads CASSLVGGRSGYTF. The CDR3 DNA reads as TGTGCCAGCAGCTTAGTGGGGGGTAGAAGCGGCTACACCTTC.

V and J are TRBV7-2 and TRBJ1-1, with 8 bases that match TRBD1. Germline V gene data show CDR1 as SGHTA and CDR2 as FQGNSA. Losses at the gene ends were 1 base for V and 2 bases for J; bases not matched to a gene: 9. The CDR3 length is 17 residues. The CDR3: CASSLVGTGSYNTEAFF. DNA for the CDR3: TGTGCCAGCAGCTTAGTCGGGACAGGTTCGTATAACACTGAAGCTTTCTTT.

The gene calls are TRBV18 and TRBJ2-7, with 8 bases that match TRBD1. V shed 5 bases and J 1 base; nucleotides not matched to a gene: 10. Germline lookup yields CDR1 KGHSH and CDR2 LQKENI. The CDR3 covers 16 residues. The CDR3 reads CASSTFGQGRSYEQYF. In DNA, the CDR3 is TGTGCCAGCTCAACCTTCGGACAGGGCCGATCCTACGAGCAGTACTTC. The whole variable domain, remainder taken from reference TRBV18 and TRBJ2-7, is NAGVMQNPRHLVRRRGQEARLRCSPMKGHSHVYWYRQLPEEGLKFMVYLQKENIIDESGMPKERFSAEFPKEGPSILRIQQVVRGDSAAYFCASSTFGQGRSYEQYFGPGTRLTVT.

CDR3 residues: CAISDQGISNQPQHF. The CDR3 bases are TGTGCCATCAGTGATCAGGGGATTAGCAATCAGCCCCAGCATTTT. The rearrangement uses TRBV10-3 and TRBJ1-5; D is perhaps TRBD1 (6 bases). The CDR3 runs 15 residues. Per germline, CDR1 ENHRY and CDR2 SYGVKD. The V and J ends lost 3 bases and 0 bases respectively, with 9 bases between them.

J is TRBJ1-1 and V is TRBV7-9; unclear D gene. The length of the CDR3 is 13 residues. Trimming took off 5 bases at V and 0 bases at J, with 7 bases between the two ends. Germline loops: CDR1 SEHNR, CDR2 FQNEAQ (reference sequence). CDR3 in amino acids: CASSVTVNTEAFF. In DNA, the CDR3 is TGTGCCAGCAGCGTAACAGTGAACACTGAAGCTTTCTTT.

The rearrangement links TRBV21-1 to TRBJ1-3. TRBV21-1 is designated a pseudogene. The CDR3 is 14 residues long. Here the CDR3 reads CASGGRNSGNTIYF. CDR3 sequence (DNA): TGTGCCAGCGGTGGACGCAACTCGGGGAACACCATATATTTT.

The chain joins TRBV11-2 to TRBJ2-3; 10 bases agree with TRBD2. Germline-derived CDR1 and CDR2 are SGHAT and FQNNGV. The CDR3 has 18 amino acids. V lost 4 bases to trimming and J lost 2 bases; unmatched junction nucleotides: 12. The CDR3 region is CASSSHSLAGENTDTQYF. CDR3 nucleotides: TGTGCCAGCAGCTCCCACTCTCTAGCGGGGGAGAACACAGATACGCAGTATTTT.

J is TRBJ1-5 and V is TRBV19; 7 bases are shared with TRBD1. CDR1 and CDR2 (germline): LNHDA, SQIVND (reference sequence). V dropped 1 base and J dropped 9; count of bases not matched to a gene: 6. The CDR3 has 14 residues. The CDR3 loop is CASSIGDSSGPQHF. CDR3 sequence (DNA): TGTGCCAGTAGTATAGGGGACAGTTCGGGGCCCCAGCATTTT. Full variable domain (rest looked up from reference TRBV19 and TRBJ1-5): DGGITQSPKYLFRKEGQNVTLSCEQNLNHDAMYWYRQDPGQGLRLIYYSQIVNDFQKGDIAEGYSVSREKKESFPLTVTSAQKNPTAFYLCASSIGDSSGPQHFGDGTRLSIL.

The chain has TRBV25-1 and TRBJ2-7; 11 bases align to TRBD1. Germline V lookup: CDR1 MGHDK, CDR2 SYGVNS. Losses at the gene ends were 5 bases for V and 6 bases for J; bases not matched to a gene: 3. The CDR3 is 13 residues long. This CDR3 is CASSTGTGGEQYF. The DNA for the CDR3 is TGTGCCAGCAGTACCGGGACAGGGGGCGAGCAGTACTTC.

The V gene is TRBV6-6, the J gene TRBJ2-1; tentative D call: TRBD1 (7 bases). Germline V gene data show CDR1 as MNHNY and CDR2 as SVGAGI (reference sequence). Trimming shortened V by 8 bases and J by 7 bases, and 12 bases separated the two germline ends. This CDR3 is built from 12 residues. The CDR3 sequence is CASASGGNEQFF. CDR3 in DNA: TGTGCCAGCGCGTCAGGGGGGAATGAGCAGTTCTTC.

J is TRBJ1-1 and V is TRBV15; no clear D gene. The V end lost 8 bases, the J end lost 2 bases, and 12 bases lay between the germline ends. This CDR3 has 13 residues. CDR1 and CDR2 from the germline V gene are LNHNV and YYDKDF (reference sequence). The CDR3 here is CATQYMYNTEAFF. As DNA, the CDR3 is TGTGCCACCCAATACATGTACAACACTGAAGCTTTCTTT.

Comments on this clone: Additional DNA sequences in this sample encode the identical CDR3. The chain couples TRBV28 to TRBJ1-2; D call uncertain. V was shortened by 5 bases and J by 1 base, with 5 bases between the two germline ends. Germline CDR1 is MDHEN and CDR2 is SYDVKM. This CDR3 is 12 amino acids long. The CDR3 bases are TGTGCCAGCAGTCTCCGTAACTATGGCTACACCTTC. Amino acid sequence: CASSLRNYGYTF.